This T cell receptor (beta chain) was recorded in a study of blood T cell repertoires in COVID-19. TCRdb's table, derived via immunoSEQ multiplex PCR, lists solely in-frame clones and lacks some. Counted here are 200,000 to 250,000 clones, 75% to 85% occurring once; the ten biggest clones make up approximately 9.2%. Germline assignment: CDR1 LNHDA and CDR2 SQIVND (reference sequence). Trimming left V 5 bases short and J 5 bases short, with 18 bases between. This CDR3 contains 15 residues. Material for sequencing was PBMCs or T cells enriched from blood (not recorded which). This rearrangement joins TRBV19 to TRBJ2-5; D call uncertain. This receptor was obtained from a man aged 35 to 55 who had recovered from COVID-19. This chain's CDR3 is CASSPRALAGETQYF. CDR3 bases: TGTGCCAGTAGTCCCCGCGCATTAGCTGGGGAGACCCAGTACTTC.